This T cell receptor (beta chain) was retrieved from a study of post-analysis software for immune sequencing data. General study results and limits: The F measure placed samples prepared in the same batch into strongly shared clusters. The study found TRBV5-6, TRBV5-1 and TRBV20-1 among roughly 5 TRBV segments more frequent in patients than controls. Those with multiple sclerosis, the patient group, showed significantly lower normalized Chao1 diversity than controls.

V lost 3 bases, J lost 2 bases, and 8 bases lay in between. The CDR3 is 12 amino acids. CDR1 SQVTM and CDR2 ANQGSEA come from the germline V gene. As for this clonotype: Its specificity is not known.

Included in the TCR beta cDNA libraries were unique molecular identifiers. MiXCR, applied by TCRdb to the PCR reads, yields one record per CDR3 protein. Of around 770,000 distinct CDR3 sequences listed, around 46% are singletons. The rearrangement joins TRBV29-1 to TRBJ2-7, with a possible D match to TRBD2 (6 bases). The sequence was obtained from a girl aged 5 to 17 with multiple sclerosis. Sequenced: blood. Here the CDR3 reads CSVDGGPYEQYF. The DNA of the CDR3 is TGCAGCGTTGACGGGGGTCCCTACGAGCAGTACTTC.